This passage covers 10 T cell receptor beta chains from one sample sequenced in a study of cytomegalovirus exposure and HLA in healthy donors. A multiplex PCR was run with 60 Vbeta primers and 13 Jbeta primers. Data came from immunoSEQ multiplex PCR; TCRdb stores just in-frame clones and leaves some out. The sample has 160,000 or so clones; around 79% are singletons. Sequencing input: PBMCs. The receptors stem from a man aged 35 to 55 in good health and CMV-seronegative.

The genes are TRBV7-2 and TRBJ2-2, with 12 positions matching TRBD2. The CDR3 consists of 17 residues. From germline, CDR1 is SGHTA and CDR2 FQGNSA. The ends lost 0 bases at V and 6 bases at J; junction bases unmatched: 5. CDR3 sequence reads: CASSLAPRTSGAGELFF. CDR3 in DNA: TGTGCCAGCAGCTTAGCCCCCCGGACTAGCGGGGCCGGGGAGCTGTTTTTT.

This chain links TRBV28 with TRBJ2-7; D may be TRBD2 (6 bases). Germline V CDR1 and CDR2: MDHEN, SYDVKM. This CDR3 is built from 15 residues. Trimming pared 3 bases from V and 2 bases from J, leaving 14 bases between. The CDR3 DNA reads as TGTGCCAGCAGTTTTGTGGGACTGAAGACCTACGAGCAGTACTTC. It encodes CASSFVGLKTYEQYF. Variable domain in full (rest from reference TRBV28 and TRBJ2-7): DVKVTQSSRYLVKRTGEKVFLECVQDMDHENMFWYRQDPGLGLRLIYFSYDVKMKEKGDIPEGYSVSREKKERFSLILESASTNQTSMYLCASSFVGLKTYEQYFGPGTRLTVT.

This clone came up a few times. The rearrangement uses TRBV19 and TRBJ2-3, with 9 bases lining up with TRBD2. The CDR3 extends over 14 amino acids. CDR1 is LNHDA, CDR2 SQIVND, per germline (reference sequence). J was trimmed by 1 base and V by 4 bases; bases with no gene match: 0. CDR3 in amino acids: CASSRLAGTDTQYF. The CDR3 DNA follows: TGTGCCAGTAGTAGACTAGCGGGCACAGATACGCAGTATTTT. The full variable domain, completed using reference TRBV19 and TRBJ2-3, is DGGITQSPKYLFRKEGQNVTLSCEQNLNHDAMYWYRQDPGQGLRLIYYSQIVNDFQKGDIAEGYSVSREKKESFPLTVTSAQKNPTAFYLCASSRLAGTDTQYFGPGTRLTVL.

This rearrangement joins TRBV13 to TRBJ2-7; 9 bases are shared with TRBD2. Germline V CDR1 and CDR2: PRHDT, FYEKMQ (reference sequence). J gave up 2 bases and V 6 bases, and 8 bases lay outside the gene matches. The CDR3 spans 15 residues. CDR3 region: CASSLGPSGTYEQYF. CDR3 nucleotide sequence: TGTGCCAGCAGTCTAGGGCCTAGCGGGACCTACGAGCAGTACTTC.

This chain uses TRBV5-1 with TRBJ1-4; D uncertain. V gave up 0 bases and J gave up 8 bases, with 11 bases separating them. CDR1 and CDR2 (germline): SGHRS, YFSETQ. CDR3 length equals 14 residues. CDR3 amino acids: CASSLGTAEEKLFF. The CDR3 region has the DNA TGCGCCAGCAGCTTGGGAACGGCGGAGGAAAAACTGTTTTTT. Complete variable domain (other parts from reference TRBV5-1 and TRBJ1-4): KAGVTQTPRYLIKTRGQQVTLSCSPISGHRSVSWYQQTPGQGLQFLFEYFSETQRNKGNFPGRFSGRQFSNSRSEMNVSTLELGDSALYLCASSLGTAEEKLFFGSGTQLSVL.

The V call is TRBV30, the J call TRBJ2-1; weak D call: TRBD2 (6 bases). Looked up from germline, CDR1 is GTSNPN and CDR2 is SVGIG (reference sequence). Trimming stripped 1 base from V and 8 bases from J, with 6 bases between. This CDR3 is 11 amino acids long. The CDR3 region has the DNA TGTGCCTGGAGTGGGAGGGATGAGCAGTTCTTC. This encodes CAWSGRDEQFF.

In its sample, this clone was seen a few times. This chain joins TRBV28 and TRBJ1-5, with TRBD1 identical over 10 bases. Germline V gene sequence: CDR1 MDHEN, CDR2 SYDVKM. V gave up 6 bases and J gave up 6 bases; unmatched junction bases: 2. The CDR3 extends over 13 amino acids. CDR3 in DNA: TGTGCCAGCAGGACAGGGGGCATTCAGCCCCAGCATTTT. Encoded protein: CASRTGGIQPQHF.

This clone is a singleton in its sample. This chain links TRBV5-4 with TRBJ2-5; TRBD2 aligns across 7 bases. The ends lost 4 bases at V and 5 bases at J; junction bases unmatched: 11. The CDR3 extends over 15 amino acids. Germline V gene sequence: CDR1 SGHNT, CDR2 YYREEE (reference sequence). In DNA, the CDR3 is TGTGCCAGCAGCCCGATTCGGGGAGGGAAGGAGACCCAGTACTTC. Translation: CASSPIRGGKETQYF.

The chain joins TRBV11-2 to TRBJ2-7; 7 nucleotides line up with TRBD1. J lost 2 bases, V lost 7 bases, and 11 bases had no gene match. Germline lookup yields CDR1 SGHAT and CDR2 FQNNGV. The CDR3 has 15 amino acids. CDR3: CASTEGAGGTYEQYF. The DNA for the CDR3 is TGTGCCAGCACCGAAGGGGCAGGGGGAACCTACGAGCAGTACTTC.

The DNA of the CDR3 is TGTGCCAGCAGCCCTGGACTAGCGGGATGGGGGACAGATACGCAGTATTTT. It is translated as CASSPGLAGWGTDTQYF. The rearrangement links TRBV28 to TRBJ2-3; TRBD2 matches 12 bases. The CDR3 loop spans 17 amino acids. The trim removed 6 bases at V and 3 bases at J, leaving 10 bases unmatched. From germline, CDR1 is MDHEN and CDR2 SYDVKM.